One and the same sample provided the 31 T cell receptor beta chains below, sequenced in a study of cytomegalovirus exposure and HLA in healthy donors. This PCR relied on a set of 60 Vbeta primers and 13 Jbeta primers. TCRdb's copy holds only in-frame clones and misses some; the assay was immunoSEQ multiplex PCR. The data contain about 160,000 clones, over 80% of them singletons. Sequencing input: PBMCs. These receptors were taken from a man aged 50 to 60 in good health and CMV-seropositive.

The chain links TRBV6-5 to TRBJ2-1, with TRBD2 matching over 7 bases. The germline gives CDR1 MNHEY, CDR2 SVGAGI. Trimming cost V 2 bases and J 4 bases; bases outside gene matches: 5. This CDR3 is 15 amino acids long. The CDR3 DNA is TGTGCCAGCAGTTACGGCGGGAGTATTTACAATGAGCAGTTCTTC. Translating it yields CASSYGGSIYNEQFF.

The chain has TRBV30 and TRBJ2-7, with TRBD2 matching 13 bases. CDR1 and CDR2 from the germline V gene are GTSNPN and SVGIG (reference sequence). CDR3 length: 17 amino acids. The V segment lost 0 bases and the J segment 6 bases; nucleotides outside the gene matches: 11. The CDR3 loop reads CAWSVVWTSGSSGEQYF. For the CDR3, the DNA is TGTGCCTGGAGTGTAGTCTGGACTAGCGGGAGTAGTGGCGAGCAGTACTTC.

This clone was picked up one time. The chain carries TRBV9 and TRBJ1-4; D is ambiguous. CDR3 length equals 14 residues. The V gene lost 9 bases and the J gene lost 8 bases, with 20 bases spanning the gap. Germline V gives CDR1 SGDLS, CDR2 YYNGEE. The CDR3 coding sequence is TGTGCCACCCTAGAGGAACGACCACCAGAAAAACTGTTTTTT. Its protein is CATLEERPPEKLFF.

The rearrangement uses TRBV7-6 and TRBJ2-7; D might be TRBD2 (6 bases). CDR1 SGHVS and CDR2 FNYEAQ come from the germline V gene. The CDR3 covers 13 residues. The V end lost 3 bases, the J end lost 5 bases, and 11 bases lay between the germline ends. In DNA, the CDR3 is TGTGCCAGCAGCTTGGGGGGAAGTAACGAGCAGTACTTC. Its protein product is CASSLGGSNEQYF.

This chain uses TRBV27 with TRBJ2-1; tentatively, D is TRBD2 (5 bases). This CDR3 comprises 17 residues. Germline assignment: CDR1 MNHEY and CDR2 SMNVEV (reference sequence). The ends were cut back, 6 bases at V and 5 bases at J, with 23 bases in the middle. The CDR3 sequence: CASSQMTTSKTDNEQFF. The CDR3 DNA reads as TGTGCCAGCAGCCAGATGACTACCTCTAAGACGGACAATGAGCAGTTCTTC.

This clone occurred once. The V gene is TRBV13, the J gene TRBJ2-4; D possibly corresponds to TRBD2 (6 bases). CDR1 is PRHDT, CDR2 FYEKMQ, per germline (reference sequence). This CDR3 is 17 amino acids long. V shed 1 base and J shed 1 base, with 14 bases lying between them. The CDR3 bases are TGTGCCAGCAGCTTAGATGGCTTGGGGGGTGCCAAAAACATTCAGTACTTC. It is translated as CASSLDGLGGAKNIQYF. Together with reference TRBV13 and TRBJ2-4, the CDR3 gives the full variable domain: AAGVIQSPRHLIKEKRETATLKCYPIPRHDTVYWYQQGPGQDPQFLISFYEKMQSDKGSIPDRFSAQQFSDYHSELNMSSLELGDSALYFCASSLDGLGGAKNIQYFGAGTRLSVL.

In nucleotides, the CDR3 is TGTGCCAGCAGCTTGGAAAGGGGCCCAGGGTCGCAGCCCCAGCATTTT. Translated, it gives CASSLERGPGSQPQHF. V gene TRBV5-6 combines with J gene TRBJ1-5; tentative D call: TRBD1 (5 bases). Germline CDR1 reads SGHDT; CDR2 reads YYEEEE. CDR3 size: 16 residues. V was trimmed by 0 bases and J by 7 bases, leaving 17 bases between them.

The chain combines TRBV6-1 with TRBJ1-5, with a weak D call TRBD1 (5 bases). Trimming removed 6 bases from V and 2 bases from J, with 14 bases in between. The CDR3 length is 15 residues. CDR1 MNHNS and CDR2 SASEGT come from the germline V gene. The CDR3 reads CASRIQGAGNQPQHF. The CDR3 coding sequence is TGTGCCAGCAGGATCCAGGGTGCCGGCAATCAGCCCCAGCATTTT.

V gene TRBV11-3 combines with J gene TRBJ2-2, with 8 bases identical to TRBD1. The V and J ends lost 4 bases and 8 bases, in that order; junction bases with no gene match: 12. The CDR3 runs to 16 residues. Germline V gene sequence: CDR1 SGHNT, CDR2 YENEEA. CDR3 in DNA: TGTGCCAGCAGCTCTGGACAGGGAGATAATAAAGGGGAGCTGTTTTTT. It is translated as CASSSGQGDNKGELFF.

This chain uses TRBV5-6 with TRBJ2-1; 10 bases match TRBD2. The germline V gene has CDR1 SGHDT and CDR2 YYEEEE. J gave up 8 bases and V 2 bases, and 13 bases lay outside the gene matches. This CDR3 spans 17 amino acids. In DNA form, the CDR3 reads TGTGCCAGCAGCTTAGGAGCGGGAGGGCCACGGAGGTATGAGCAGTTCTTC. It is translated as CASSLGAGGPRRYEQFF.

The chain joins TRBV28 to TRBJ2-4; tentatively, D is TRBD1 (5 bases). The CDR3 extends over 13 amino acids. Germline values: CDR1 MDHEN, CDR2 SYDVKM. Trimming took 5 bases from V and 8 from J, leaving 13 bases between them. The CDR3 region has the DNA TGTGCCAGCAGTAGGCAGGGCCGGGACATTCAGTACTTC. Its protein is CASSRQGRDIQYF. Based on the CDR3 plus reference TRBV28 and TRBJ2-4, the full variable domain is DVKVTQSSRYLVKRTGEKVFLECVQDMDHENMFWYRQDPGLGLRLIYFSYDVKMKEKGDIPEGYSVSREKKERFSLILESASTNQTSMYLCASSRQGRDIQYFGAGTRLSVL.

The V and J genes are TRBV25-1 and TRBJ1-1, with 9 bases that match TRBD1. V dropped 5 bases and J dropped 10; count of bases not matched to a gene: 5. The CDR3 consists of 12 residues. The germline CDR1 and CDR2 sequences are MGHDK and SYGVNS. The CDR3 protein is CASSRGTGSAFF. The CDR3 DNA reads as TGTGCCAGCAGTAGGGGGACAGGGTCAGCTTTCTTT.

V and J are TRBV5-1 and TRBJ2-7; 11 bases line up with TRBD1. The CDR3 loop spans 15 amino acids. Germline CDR1 reads SGHRS; CDR2 reads YFSETQ. J was trimmed by 0 bases and V by 4 bases; bases with no gene match: 3. The CDR3 reads CASSIGTGGSYEQYF. CDR3 DNA sequence: TGCGCCAGCAGCATCGGGACAGGGGGCTCCTACGAGCAGTACTTC.

V is TRBV7-3 and J is TRBJ2-1; 8 nucleotides align to TRBD1. The trim removed 5 bases at V and 8 bases at J, leaving 8 bases unmatched. The CDR3 loop spans 14 amino acids. Germline values: CDR1 SGHTA, CDR2 FQGTGA. The CDR3: CASSRTGTVDEQFF. As DNA, the CDR3 is TGTGCCAGCAGCCGGACAGGGACGGTCGATGAGCAGTTCTTC.

The genes are TRBV27 and TRBJ1-5; D unclear. Germline values: CDR1 MNHEY, CDR2 SMNVEV (reference sequence). The CDR3 has 14 amino acids. Trimming pared 2 bases from V and 3 bases from J, leaving 8 bases between. Here the CDR3 reads CASSLAGVNQPQHF. The CDR3 DNA is TGTGCCAGCAGTTTAGCGGGTGTCAATCAGCCCCAGCATTTT.

The rearrangement uses TRBV18 and TRBJ2-5; 8 bases agree with TRBD2. Losses at the gene ends were 3 bases for V and 6 bases for J; bases not matched to a gene: 6. Germline values: CDR1 KGHSH, CDR2 LQKENI. The CDR3 spans 14 residues. The CDR3 bases are TGTGCCAGCTCACCTAGTAGCGGGGTGCAGACCCAGTACTTC. Its translation is CASSPSSGVQTQYF. Based on the CDR3 plus reference TRBV18 and TRBJ2-5, the full variable domain is NAGVMQNPRHLVRRRGQEARLRCSPMKGHSHVYWYRQLPEEGLKFMVYLQKENIIDESGMPKERFSAEFPKEGPSILRIQQVVRGDSAAYFCASSPSSGVQTQYFGPGTRLLVL.

The genes are TRBV7-9 and TRBJ2-1, with 8 bases aligning to TRBD2. After removal of 0 bases from V and 1 base from J, the junction contained 8 bases not matched to a gene. This CDR3 region has 18 residues. Germline values: CDR1 SEHNR, CDR2 FQNEAQ (reference sequence). The chain's CDR3 is CASSLAGWRGDSYNEQFF. CDR3 in DNA: TGTGCCAGCAGCTTAGCGGGATGGCGGGGGGATTCCTACAATGAGCAGTTCTTC.

As regards this clone: Other nucleotide sequences in the sample specify the same CDR3. The CDR3 loop is CALQSGLADTDTQYF. CDR3 coding DNA: TGTGCCTTACAGAGTGGACTAGCGGACACAGATACGCAGTATTTT. This chain links TRBV2 with TRBJ2-3; 10 bases are a match to TRBD2. Losses at the gene ends were 11 bases for V and 2 bases for J; bases not matched to a gene: 10. This CDR3 has 15 residues. Germline V gives CDR1 SNHLY, CDR2 FYNNEI.

The count of this clone is one. The gene calls are TRBV9 and TRBJ2-2, with a tentative D call TRBD2 (5 bases). The V and J ends lost 0 bases and 5 bases respectively, with 14 bases between them. This CDR3 region has 16 residues. The germline CDR1 and CDR2 sequences are SGDLS and YYNGEE. CDR3 loop: CASSVEPGMMTGELFF. For the CDR3, the DNA is TGTGCCAGCAGCGTAGAGCCGGGGATGATGACCGGGGAGCTGTTTTTT.

This chain uses TRBV20-1 with TRBJ1-4; no reliable D call. CDR3 length: 11 residues. V was pared by 3 bases and J by 6 bases, with 5 bases between. CDR1 is DFQATT and CDR2 is SNEGSKA in the germline V gene (reference sequence). CDR3 in DNA: TGCAGTGCTAGGGCTTATGAAAAACTGTTTTTT. Amino acids: CSARAYEKLFF.

The rearrangement uses TRBV28 and TRBJ2-3; 7 positions agree with TRBD1. V lost 6 bases, J lost 2 bases, and 8 bases stayed unmatched. CDR1 is MDHEN, CDR2 SYDVKM, per germline. This CDR3 has 15 residues. The CDR3: CASRTGTAITDTQYF. The CDR3, as DNA: TGTGCCAGCAGAACCGGGACAGCCATCACAGATACGCAGTATTTT.

Concerning this clone: The sample holds other DNA sequences that translate to the same CDR3. The chain couples TRBV5-4 to TRBJ2-3, with a possible D match to TRBD1 (5 bases). This CDR3 is built from 15 residues. The V gene's germline CDR1 is SGHNT and CDR2 YYREEE (reference sequence). Between the trimmed V and J ends, which lost 4 bases and 0 bases, there was a span of 12 bases. The CDR3 region is CASSPRTLSTDTQYF. CDR3 DNA: TGTGCCAGCAGCCCCCGGACACTTAGCACAGATACGCAGTATTTT.

The V and J genes are TRBV19 and TRBJ1-1; tentatively, D is TRBD1 (6 bases). CDR3 length: 16 amino acids. Germline V CDR1 and CDR2: LNHDA, SQIVND (reference sequence). V lost 3 bases and J 0 bases, leaving 14 bases between the germline ends. The chain's CDR3 is CASSIYTRGLNTEAFF. Here the CDR3 DNA reads TGTGCCAGTAGTATCTATACCAGGGGCTTGAACACTGAAGCTTTCTTT.

This chain connects TRBV18 to TRBJ2-2, with D perhaps matching TRBD2 (5 bases). The CDR3 totals 17 residues. Germline V gene data show CDR1 as KGHSH and CDR2 as LQKENI. The germline V and J ends were trimmed by 6 bases and 5 bases, with 22 bases remaining between them. CDR3 nucleotide sequence: TGTGCCAGCTCCCGGGCCGGAGGTTATCGGGTTACCGGGGAGCTGTTTTTT. Amino acid sequence: CASSRAGGYRVTGELFF.

V usage is TRBV7-9 and J usage is TRBJ2-1, with 12 bases lining up with TRBD2. The CDR3 extends over 13 amino acids. Per germline, CDR1 SEHNR and CDR2 FQNEAQ (reference sequence). Trimming removed 1 base from V and 15 bases from J; junction bases left unmatched: 4. CDR3 in DNA: TGTGCCAGCAGCTTAGAGTCTAGCGGGGGGGGGTTCTTC. This sequence encodes CASSLESSGGGFF.

There are a few counts of this clone. CDR3 loop: CASSIGGPYGYTF. The CDR3 DNA follows: TGTGCCAGTAGTATAGGGGGGCCCTATGGCTACACCTTC. The chain couples TRBV19 to TRBJ1-2, with D possibly being TRBD1 (6 bases). This CDR3 contains 13 residues. Germline-derived CDR1 and CDR2 are LNHDA and SQIVND (reference sequence). Trimming shortened V by 1 base and J by 4 bases, and 7 bases separated the two germline ends.

This clone showed up just a few times. V is TRBV9 and J is TRBJ2-7; TRBD1 matches at 9 bases. J was trimmed by 1 base and V by 0 bases; bases with no gene match: 2. The CDR3 extends over 15 amino acids. Germline loops: CDR1 SGDLS, CDR2 YYNGEE. CDR3 nucleotide sequence: TGTGCCAGCAGCGTAGGGACAGGGGTATCCTACGAGCAGTACTTC. It specifies CASSVGTGVSYEQYF.

The genes are TRBV5-1 and TRBJ2-1; 9 positions match TRBD2. The V gene's germline CDR1 is SGHRS and CDR2 YFSETQ. The CDR3 extends over 15 amino acids. Trimming cost V 4 bases and J 7 bases; bases outside gene matches: 9. Here the CDR3 reads CASSGSGGLYNEQFF. CDR3 in DNA: TGCGCCAGCAGCGGTAGCGGGGGCCTTTATAATGAGCAGTTCTTC.

V usage is TRBV30 and J usage is TRBJ2-5, with TRBD2 matching 11 bases. This CDR3 has 15 residues. The ends lost 2 bases at V and 4 bases at J; junction bases unmatched: 6. The germline CDR1 and CDR2 sequences are GTSNPN and SVGIG (reference sequence). Here the CDR3 reads CAWSLSGGAVETQYF. CDR3 sequence (DNA): TGTGCCTGGAGTCTTAGCGGGGGGGCCGTAGAGACCCAGTACTTC. Filled out from reference TRBV30 and TRBJ2-5, the complete variable domain reads SQTIHQWPATLVQPVGSPLSLECTVEGTSNPNLYWYRQAAGRGLQLLFYSVGIGQISSEVPQNLSASRPQDRQFILSSKKLLLSDSGFYLCAWSLSGGAVETQYFGPGTRLLVL.

The V and J genes are TRBV11-2 and TRBJ1-6; 9 bases are a match to TRBD1. This CDR3 spans 15 amino acids. CDR1 and CDR2 (germline): SGHAT, FQNNGV. Trimming cost V 1 base and J 9 bases; bases outside gene matches: 4. The CDR3 loop is CASSLVLQGASPLHF. DNA for the CDR3: TGTGCCAGCAGCTTAGTACTACAGGGGGCTTCACCCCTCCACTTT.

The chain combines TRBV29-1 with TRBJ2-7, with D unclear. CDR1 and CDR2 (germline): SQVTM, ANQGSEA. The length of the CDR3 is 13 residues. Trimming removed 4 bases from V and 1 base from J, with 11 bases in between. CDR3 DNA sequence: TGCAGCGTTGGCCGTGGGCAGTCCTACGAGCAGTACTTC. As protein: CSVGRGQSYEQYF.